These 32 T cell receptor beta chains were all obtained from the same sample, sequenced in a study of blood T cell repertoires in COVID-19. The assay was immunoSEQ multiplex PCR, and TCRdb's table has in-frame clones only and misses some. This sample yields fewer than 350,000 clones, of which 87% are seen a single time; about 5.5% belongs to the top ten. The sequenced material came from PBMCs or T cells enriched from blood (not recorded which). The receptors come from a woman between 40 and 50 years old who had recovered from COVID-19.

The chain has TRBV7-3 and TRBJ2-1; TRBD1 agrees at 12 bases. The V segment lost 2 bases and the J segment 13 bases; nucleotides outside the gene matches: 18. This CDR3 comprises 18 residues. Germline V CDR1 and CDR2: SGHTA, FQGTGA. Here the CDR3 DNA reads TGTGCCAGCAGCTTATCAGGGAGTGGGACAGGGGGCGGGGAATTACAGTTCTTC. Protein sequence: CASSLSGSGTGGGELQFF.

The chain links TRBV30 to TRBJ1-3, with TRBD1 identical over 10 bases. Germline V gives CDR1 GTSNPN, CDR2 SVGIG (reference sequence). Trimming at V came to 8 bases and at J to 0 bases, leaving 4 bases not matched to a gene. The CDR3 runs to 14 residues. CDR3 sequence: CAGGQGTSGNTIYF. The CDR3 nucleotides read TGTGCCGGGGGACAGGGGACCTCTGGAAACACCATATATTTT.

The rearrangement joins TRBV27 to TRBJ2-3; a possible D gene is TRBD2 (5 bases). Germline values: CDR1 MNHEY, CDR2 SMNVEV (reference sequence). This CDR3 comprises 15 residues. The V and J ends lost 2 bases and 3 bases respectively, with 12 bases between them. The CDR3 DNA sequence: TGTGCCAGCAGTTTAGATGGGAGAGGGACAGATACGCAGTATTTT. Protein sequence: CASSLDGRGTDTQYF.

The gene calls are TRBV28 and TRBJ2-1, with D possibly matching TRBD1 (6 bases). Germline CDR1 reads MDHEN; CDR2 reads SYDVKM. The CDR3 sequence is 13 residues long. Trimming shortened V by 5 bases and J by 10 bases, and 15 bases separated the two germline ends. This CDR3 reads CASSGGGSTEQFF. The CDR3 DNA sequence: TGTGCCAGCAGTGGGGGCGGGTCTACGGAGCAGTTCTTC.

The chain recombines TRBV11-2 with TRBJ1-1; TRBD1 agrees at 9 bases. Germline V CDR1 and CDR2: SGHAT, FQNNGV. The length of the CDR3 is 15 residues. The ends lost 5 bases at V and 2 bases at J; junction bases unmatched: 6. The CDR3 here is CASSPRQGDNTEAFF. CDR3 bases: TGTGCCAGCAGCCCACGACAGGGGGATAACACTGAAGCTTTCTTT.

The chain recombines TRBV4-3 with TRBJ2-7; D unclear. In germline, CDR1 is LGHNA, CDR2 YSLEER. The V end lost 1 base, the J end lost 2 bases, and 12 bases lay between the germline ends. CDR3 length equals 15 residues. This chain's CDR3 is CASSQGRASPYEQYF. CDR3 DNA: TGCGCCAGCAGCCAAGGCCGCGCCTCTCCCTACGAGCAGTACTTC.

The rearrangement links TRBV7-3 to TRBJ2-2; possible D gene TRBD2, 5 bases. CDR3 length equals 13 residues. CDR1 SGHTA and CDR2 FQGTGA come from the germline V gene. V was cut by 5 bases and J by 7 bases, with 11 bases left in between. The CDR3 protein is CASSLLGSGELFF. The CDR3 region has the DNA TGTGCCAGCAGCCTGCTGGGGAGCGGGGAGCTGTTTTTT.

The chain combines TRBV28 with TRBJ2-7; TRBD2 agrees at 8 bases. CDR1 is MDHEN and CDR2 is SYDVKM in the germline V gene. The J segment lost 7 bases and the V segment lost 5 bases, leaving 19 bases of the junction unmatched. The CDR3 has 17 amino acids. The CDR3 spells CASSGTSTQRTGEEQYF. DNA for the CDR3: TGTGCCAGCAGTGGGACTAGTACACAACGGACCGGGGAAGAGCAGTACTTC.

This chain connects TRBV19 to TRBJ2-5, with 10 bases that match TRBD2. Germline V CDR1 and CDR2: LNHDA, SQIVND (reference sequence). CDR3 size: 14 residues. Trimming cost V 5 bases and J 5 bases; bases outside gene matches: 5. CDR3 sequence (DNA): TGTGCCAGTAGTGGACTAGCGGCGCGGGAGACCCAGTACTTC. Amino acid sequence: CASSGLAARETQYF.

The chain employs TRBV4-3 and TRBJ2-7, with D perhaps TRBD1 (9 bases). V was clipped by 1 base and J by 1 base, with 14 bases between them. CDR1 and CDR2 (germline): LGHNA, YSLEER. The CDR3 extends over 16 amino acids. The CDR3 is CASSQGGGTGSYEQYF. The CDR3 DNA reads TGCGCCAGCAGCCAAGGCGGGGGGACAGGGTCCTACGAGCAGTACTTC.

The chain has TRBV7-8 and TRBJ1-2, with D possibly TRBD1 on 6 matching bases. Trimming pared 5 bases from V and 5 bases from J, leaving 12 bases between. The CDR3 spans 13 residues. Germline CDR1 reads SGHVS; CDR2 reads FQNEAQ. CDR3 residues: CASSGTPLYGYTF. CDR3 coding DNA: TGTGCCAGCAGCGGGACACCTCTTTATGGCTACACCTTC.

Only a few counts were recorded for this clone. This rearrangement joins TRBV5-1 to TRBJ2-3; D is perhaps TRBD1 (6 bases). Germline V gene sequence: CDR1 SGHRS, CDR2 YFSETQ. With 5 bases removed from V and 1 base from J, the gap between germline ends came to 14 bases. There are 15 residues in the CDR3. The CDR3 region is CASRPGDWGTDTQYF. DNA of the CDR3: TGCGCCAGCAGACCAGGGGATTGGGGCACAGATACGCAGTATTTT.

This clone has just one count. The V call is TRBV19, the J call TRBJ2-7; TRBD1 matches at 10 bases. Losses at the gene ends were 7 bases for V and 1 base for J; bases not matched to a gene: 13. CDR3 size: 17 residues. CDR1 is LNHDA, CDR2 SQIVND, per germline (reference sequence). The CDR3 protein is CASTPSLGTGESYEQYF. DNA for the CDR3: TGTGCCAGTACCCCAAGCCTGGGGACAGGGGAATCCTACGAGCAGTACTTC.

The chain employs TRBV5-1 and TRBJ2-1, with TRBD1 identical over 7 bases. V gave up 4 bases and J gave up 8 bases; unmatched junction bases: 15. The V gene's germline CDR1 is SGHRS and CDR2 YFSETQ. The CDR3 contains 16 residues. The chain's CDR3 is CASSPRGTDLGDEQFF. DNA for the CDR3: TGCGCCAGCAGCCCCCGTGGGACAGATTTAGGGGATGAGCAGTTCTTC.

The genes are TRBV28 and TRBJ2-1; D is possibly TRBD2 (5 bases). This CDR3 is built from 15 residues. Trimming left V 2 bases short and J 0 bases short, with 8 bases between. The germline gives CDR1 MDHEN, CDR2 SYDVKM. The CDR3: CASSLAGHSYNEQFF. Written as DNA, the CDR3 is TGTGCCAGCAGTTTAGCGGGTCACTCCTACAATGAGCAGTTCTTC.

This chain links TRBV5-1 with TRBJ2-1; 8 positions agree with TRBD1. Per the germline V gene, CDR1 is SGHRS and CDR2 is YFSETQ. There are 14 residues in the CDR3. V was clipped by 4 bases and J by 6 bases; unmatched bases: 6. CDR3 DNA: TGCGCCAGCAGCCTGGACAGGGTAGCCAATGAGCAGTTCTTC. This gives the protein CASSLDRVANEQFF.

The V and J genes are TRBV23-1 and TRBJ2-1, with 7 bases matching TRBD2. TRBV23-1 belongs to the ORF category, with a function that is uncertain. Losses at the gene ends were 3 bases for V and 7 bases for J; bases not matched to a gene: 12. This CDR3 is 16 amino acids long. The CDR3 protein is CASSHRGLGRGNEQFF. CDR3 bases: TGCGCCAGCAGTCACCGAGGACTAGGGCGGGGGAATGAGCAGTTCTTC.

Comments on this clone: An end of the junction does not agree with germline; a read error may underlie this. V is TRBV7-8 and J is TRBJ2-6; the D gene is possibly TRBD2 (6 bases). Per germline, CDR1 SGHVS and CDR2 FQNEAQ. The CDR3 has 16 residues. The DNA of the CDR3 is TGTGCCAGCAGCTTAGGTGCAGGGACTGGCGCCAACGTCCTGACTTTC. The encoded protein is CASSLGAGTGANVLTF.

The genes are TRBV6-2 or TRBV6-3 and TRBJ1-5, with 9 bases fitting TRBD1. Germline lookup yields CDR1 MNHEY and CDR2 SVGEGT. The CDR3 spans 17 residues. Unmatched junction bases numbered 14, after V lost 4 bases and J lost 7 bases. Here the CDR3 reads CASSFVPGQGKGQPQHF. CDR3 coding DNA: TGTGCCAGCAGTTTCGTCCCGGGACAGGGTAAAGGACAGCCCCAGCATTTT.

This rearrangement joins TRBV27 to TRBJ2-2; D not certain. V shed 2 bases and J shed 6 bases, with 10 bases lying between them. The CDR3 runs to 14 residues. CDR1 and CDR2 (germline): MNHEY, SMNVEV (reference sequence). CDR3 sequence (DNA): TGTGCCAGCAGTTTAAGTTCTATCGCCGGGGAGCTGTTTTTT. Its translation is CASSLSSIAGELFF.

The V call is TRBV6-5, the J call TRBJ1-1; 7 bases map to TRBD1. V dropped 6 bases and J dropped 6; count of bases not matched to a gene: 10. The CDR3 runs 14 residues. CDR1 and CDR2 (germline): MNHEY, SVGAGI. CDR3 in amino acids: CASSRVGTAPEAFF. The CDR3 DNA sequence: TGTGCCAGCAGCAGGGTGGGGACAGCCCCTGAAGCTTTCTTT.

This chain uses TRBV4-1 with TRBJ1-1, with 10 bases fitting TRBD1. V lost 4 bases and J lost 7; bases outside the gene matches: 9. Germline V gene lookup returns CDR1 MGHRA and CDR2 YSYEKL. The CDR3 length is 15 residues. Here the CDR3 DNA reads TGCGCCAGCAGCCTAGGAGGACAGGGGGTCGGTGAAGCTTTCTTT. Its translation is CASSLGGQGVGEAFF.

V and J are TRBV27 and TRBJ2-1; 11 nucleotides align to TRBD1. CDR3 length: 15 residues. Germline V gene lookup returns CDR1 MNHEY and CDR2 SMNVEV (reference sequence). V gave up 5 bases and J gave up 6 bases; unmatched junction bases: 6. The CDR3 DNA is TGTGCCAGCAGTGAGGACAGGGGGCCCCTCAATGAGCAGTTCTTC. This encodes CASSEDRGPLNEQFF.

The chain uses TRBV5-4 and TRBJ2-2, with a weak D call TRBD1 (5 bases). V was pared by 2 bases and J by 4 bases, with 9 bases between. The germline CDR1 and CDR2 sequences are SGHNT and YYREEE (reference sequence). The CDR3 spans 14 residues. The CDR3 DNA sequence: TGTGCCAGCAGCTTAGGGGCAGCCACCGGGGAGCTGTTTTTT. This codes for CASSLGAATGELFF.

V is TRBV20-1 and J is TRBJ2-5; weak D call: TRBD2 (7 bases). Germline CDR1 DFQATT, CDR2 SNEGSKA (reference sequence). The CDR3 spans 16 residues. Trimming took 3 bases from V and 3 from J, leaving 20 bases between them. The CDR3 DNA reads TGCAGTGCTAGTGGTGGCCGGGGGGCGGCCGAAGAGACCCAGTACTTC. Translating gives CSASGGRGAAEETQYF.

This chain connects TRBV3-1 (or the pseudogene TRBV3-2) to TRBJ2-7; TRBD1 aligns across 7 bases. Germline CDR1 and CDR2: LGHDT and YNNKEL (reference sequence). This CDR3 region has 16 residues. V lost 3 bases, J lost 2 bases, and 10 bases stayed unmatched. The CDR3 loop reads CASSHSTTGTPYEQYF. CDR3 nucleotides: TGTGCCAGCAGCCACTCTACGACAGGGACCCCCTACGAGCAGTACTTC.

This sequence joins TRBV5-6 and TRBJ2-1, with D maybe TRBD1 (6 bases). Trimming removed 3 bases from V and 8 bases from J, with 27 bases in between. The CDR3 covers 18 residues. Germline CDR1 reads SGHDT; CDR2 reads YYEEEE. The DNA for the CDR3 is TGTGCCAGCAGCTGCACACAATGGACAGACTTCAATTGCGATGAGCAGTTCTTC. This translates into CASSCTQWTDFNCDEQFF.

The V call is TRBV15, the J call TRBJ2-7; 13 positions match TRBD2. The length of the CDR3 is 16 residues. The V segment lost 4 bases and the J segment 6 bases; nucleotides outside the gene matches: 9. Germline values: CDR1 LNHNV, CDR2 YYDKDF (reference sequence). The CDR3 DNA reads TGTGCCACCAGCAAGGGGACTAGCGGGACCACCGGCGAGCAGTACTTC. Its translation: CATSKGTSGTTGEQYF.

The chain carries TRBV4-1 and TRBJ2-1, with TRBD2 matching over 7 bases. With 1 base clipped from V and 6 bases from J, the junction kept 6 bases outside the gene matches. The germline CDR1 and CDR2 sequences are MGHRA and YSYEKL. The CDR3 spans 15 residues. The CDR3 here is CASSQVGLAANEQFF. CDR3 coding DNA: TGCGCCAGCAGCCAAGTAGGTCTAGCGGCCAATGAGCAGTTCTTC.

V usage is TRBV5-1 and J usage is TRBJ1-4, with D perhaps matching TRBD1 (6 bases). Trimming removed 4 bases from V and 8 bases from J, with 15 bases in between. The CDR3 consists of 14 residues. CDR1 and CDR2 (germline): SGHRS, YFSETQ. The CDR3 DNA reads as TGCGCCAGCAGCCCCGGGGGGGGGCGGGAAAAACTGTTTTTT. It specifies CASSPGGGREKLFF.

V gene TRBV27 combines with J gene TRBJ1-2, with no clear D. The length of the CDR3 is 15 residues. From germline, CDR1 is MNHEY and CDR2 SMNVEV (reference sequence). V lost 4 bases, J lost 4 bases, and 16 bases lay in between. Here the CDR3 reads CASSSQGGMGYGYTF. The CDR3 DNA reads TGTGCCAGCAGTTCCCAAGGAGGGATGGGCTATGGCTACACCTTC.

This chain uses TRBV19 with TRBJ2-5; TRBD2 is a possible D gene (7 bases). CDR3 length: 16 amino acids. Germline CDR1 LNHDA, CDR2 SQIVND (reference sequence). The V gene lost 4 bases and the J gene lost 4 bases, with 19 bases spanning the gap. The CDR3 region has the DNA TGTGCCAGTAGTACCGGGGCGGGGGTAGGGGGAGAGACCCAGTACTTC. Its protein is CASSTGAGVGGETQYF.